The TCR beta chain under discussion was sequenced for a study of blood T cell repertoires in COVID-19. Study context: The samples span acute and convalescent COVID-19 from the United States, Italy and Spain. Nucleic acid was either cDNA or gDNA, and it came from T cells, B-cell-depleted T cells, or PBMCs.

Authors' processing steps: Amplified reference gene primers provided the basis for estimating nucleated cell counts. Using immunoSEQ multiplex PCR, the repertoire was profiled, and TCRdb retains in-frame clones only, with some absent. V and J calls plus clone size are reproduced from that table; the DNA served to infer D and trimming. This table has more than 95,000 clones, almost 90% appearing once. The sample consisted of peripheral blood. The TCR originated in a human donor in a cohort sampled during active COVID-19.

The CDR3 protein is CASSLGGFKNIQYF. CDR3 DNA sequence: TGTGCCAGCAGCCTCGGAGGGTTCAAAAACATTCAGTACTTC. This chain joins TRBV6-5 and TRBJ2-4; weak D call: TRBD2 (6 bases). Germline V gene lookup returns CDR1 MNHEY and CDR2 SVGAGI. V was cut by 6 bases and J by 3 bases, with 12 bases left in between. The CDR3 loop spans 14 amino acids.